This entry features one T cell receptor beta chain sequence. This CDR3 is 14 amino acids long. CDR1 is KGHSH, CDR2 LQKENI, per germline. Between the trimmed V and J ends, which lost 6 bases and 1 base, there was a span of 10 bases. The data derive from a study of shared clonotypes between healthy human individuals. Study-level background: Donors had three CD4 naive, three CD4 memory, two CD8 naive and one CD8 memory plate apiece.

The repertoire was sequenced with immunoSEQ multiplex PCR; TCRdb's copy has only in-frame clones and lacks some. Of around 1.4 million clones in the sample, approximately 98.5% were seen once. The sequenced sample consisted of naive CD4+ T cells sorted from blood. The subset was: CD45RA+ positively selected. This sequence joins TRBV18 and TRBJ1-5; D gene uncertain. The clonotype was recovered from a man between 25 and 39 years old in good health. The CDR3 region is CASSSAFSNQPQHF. For the CDR3, the DNA is TGTGCCAGCTCCTCAGCGTTCAGCAATCAGCCCCAGCATTTT.